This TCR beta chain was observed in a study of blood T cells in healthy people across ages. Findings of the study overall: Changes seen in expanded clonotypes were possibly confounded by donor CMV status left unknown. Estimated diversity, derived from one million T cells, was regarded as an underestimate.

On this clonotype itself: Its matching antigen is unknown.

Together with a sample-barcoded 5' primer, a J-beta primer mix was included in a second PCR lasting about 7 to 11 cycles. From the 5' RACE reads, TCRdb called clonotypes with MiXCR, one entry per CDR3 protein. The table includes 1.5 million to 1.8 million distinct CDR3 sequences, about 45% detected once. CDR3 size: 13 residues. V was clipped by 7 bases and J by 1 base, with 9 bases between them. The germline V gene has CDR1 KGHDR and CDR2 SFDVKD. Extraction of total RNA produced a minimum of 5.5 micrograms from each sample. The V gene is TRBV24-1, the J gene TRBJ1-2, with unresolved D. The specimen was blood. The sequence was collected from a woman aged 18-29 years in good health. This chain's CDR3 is CATSSGINYGYTF. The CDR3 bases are TGTGCCACCAGCAGCGGTATTAACTATGGCTACACCTTC.